The T cell receptor beta chain under discussion was sequenced for a study of memory CD4+ T cells and cytomegalovirus serostatus. Study overall: Donors were healthy Belgian adults, 9 or 10 CMV seropositive and around 23 seronegative.

Comments on this clone: Its antigen is not identified.

Trimming at V came to 0 bases and at J to 5 bases, leaving 9 bases not matched to a gene. Germline V gene sequence: CDR1 SGHTA, CDR2 FQGTGA. CDR3 length equals 16 residues. Repertoires were generated with immunoSEQ multiplex PCR, while TCRdb's copy carries only in-frame clones and drops some. Of about 50,000 clones detected, around 77% appear once; the ten largest clones hold under 0.7%. The sort gate was single viable CD3+CD4+CD8-CD45RO+ cells for memory CD4+ T cells. CMV serostatus came from serum IgG against pp150, pp28, p38, p52. Points from the study as a whole: Of about 150 reported CMV TCRbeta sequences, about 67 were found in memory CD4+ repertoires. Median bootstrapped AUC for CMV status was approximately 0.96 originally, 0.9 to 0.93 US-trained.

This TCR came from an adult in good health and CMV-seronegative. The specimen was memory CD4+ T cells from blood. The rearrangement links TRBV7-3 to TRBJ2-7; 8 bases map to TRBD1. In DNA form, the CDR3 reads TGTGCCAGCAGCTTAACGTTTGTGGGACAGGTCCACGAGCAGTACTTC. This gives the protein CASSLTFVGQVHEQYF.